This T cell receptor (beta chain) was observed in a study of T-cell reconstitution after alpha-beta-depleted transplantation in children. General study results and limits: Reports say that about two months after transplant, the alpha-beta T cells came out of several hundred graft clones that had expanded. Some patients showed high day-60 TCRbeta diversity, which derived from surviving recipient T cells and thymic progenitors. Newly generated T cells supplied most T-cell counts and diversity one year post-transplant.

From germline, CDR1 is SGHRS and CDR2 YFSETQ. Between the trimmed V and J ends, which lost 3 bases and 4 bases, there was a span of 10 bases. CDR3 length: 13 residues. Unique molecular identifiers were incorporated during preparation of the TCRbeta library. A single record per CDR3 protein comes from TCRdb applying MiXCR to the PCR reads. The sample carries 90,000 to 130,000 distinct CDR3 sequences, around a tenth recorded once. This clonotype was observed at least ten times. The antigen remains undetermined. The specimen comprised PBMCs, sampled before TCRalphabeta/CD19-depleted stem cell transplant. The chain couples TRBV5-1 to TRBJ1-2; no definite D call. This sequence was found in a boy aged 2 to 10 with acute lymphoblastic leukemia, due to receive a stem cell transplant. CDR3 bases: TGCGCCAGCAGCTCAGGTTTGGTCTATGGCTACACCTTC. Protein sequence: CASSSGLVYGYTF.